These 16 T cell receptor beta chains share one sample of origin, sequenced in a study of blood T cell repertoires in COVID-19. This table comes from immunoSEQ multiplex PCR, and its TCRdb copy is limited to in-frame clones, with some not included. The table has approximately 200,000 clones, less than 90% seen once. The sample comprised peripheral blood. These receptors originate from a woman aged 55-69 years who had recovered from COVID-19.

This clone was counted only a few times. The rearrangement joins TRBV7-2 to TRBJ2-1; D remains ambiguous. This CDR3 comprises 13 residues. The V gene lost 3 bases and the J gene lost 5 bases, with 8 bases spanning the gap. The germline CDR1 and CDR2 sequences are SGHTA and FQGNSA. This CDR3 is CASSFNRDNEQFF. CDR3 DNA sequence: TGTGCCAGCAGCTTTAACCGGGACAATGAGCAGTTCTTC.

The chain combines TRBV5-3 with TRBJ1-2, with TRBD1 identical over 11 bases. TRBV5-3 is an ORF, with its function uncertain. The CDR3 is 17 amino acids. With 7 bases clipped from V and 4 bases from J, the junction kept 15 bases outside the gene matches. CDR3 sequence: CARLPSRDRGIGYGYTF. The CDR3 nucleotides read TGTGCCAGACTCCCTTCCCGGGACAGGGGGATCGGCTATGGCTACACCTTC.

This chain links TRBV7-9 with TRBJ2-5, with unresolved D. Deletions cut 5 bases from V and 3 bases from J, with 7 bases between. Per germline, CDR1 SEHNR and CDR2 FQNEAQ (reference sequence). The CDR3 spans 12 residues. The CDR3 loop is CASSQAKETQYF. The CDR3 DNA follows: TGTGCCAGCAGCCAGGCCAAAGAGACCCAGTACTTC. Filled out from reference TRBV7-9 and TRBJ2-5, the complete variable domain reads DTGVSQNPRHKITKRGQNVTFRCDPISEHNRLYWYRQTLGQGPEFLTYFQNEAQLEKSRLLSDRFSAERPKGSFSTLEIQRTEQGDSAMYLCASSQAKETQYFGPGTRLLVL.

The rearrangement links TRBV6-1 to TRBJ1-1; TRBD1 might be the D (6 bases). In germline, CDR1 is MNHNS, CDR2 SASEGT. V dropped 2 bases and J dropped 3 bases, with 19 bases sitting between them. CDR3 size: 17 residues. The chain's CDR3 is CASSEKVSEGGDTEAFF. As DNA, the CDR3 is TGTGCCAGCAGTGAAAAGGTCAGCGAGGGGGGGGACACTGAAGCTTTCTTT.

This clone was counted a few times. This rearrangement joins TRBV5-6 to TRBJ2-3; perhaps TRBD2 as D (6 bases). Germline V gene lookup returns CDR1 SGHDT and CDR2 YYEEEE. The CDR3 covers 16 residues. Trimming removed 1 base at V and 3 bases at J, with 15 bases between. The CDR3 DNA reads as TGTGCCAGCAGCTTGACGGCGGGGTCGAGAACAGATACGCAGTATTTT. Protein: CASSLTAGSRTDTQYF. The full variable domain, with the rest looked up from reference TRBV5-6 and TRBJ2-3, is DAGVTQSPTHLIKTRGQQVTLRCSPKSGHDTVSWYQQALGQGPQFIFQYYEEEERQRGNFPDRFSGHQFPNYSSELNVNALLLGDSALYLCASSLTAGSRTDTQYFGPGTRLTVL.

On this clone itself: Its ends do not fully match the called genes, so a read error is possible. V is TRBV7-3 and J is TRBJ2-1; TRBD2 is a possible D gene (6 bases). The length of the CDR3 is 14 residues. The germline V gene has CDR1 SGHTA and CDR2 FQGTGA. As DNA, the CDR3 is TGTGCCAGCAGCCTAACGGGAGTCCTCGATGAGCAGTTCTTC. Translation: CASSLTGVLDEQFF. Full variable domain (outside the CDR3, taken from reference TRBV7-3 and TRBJ2-1): GAGVSQTPSNKVTEKGKYVELRCDPISGHTALYWYRQSLGQGPEFLIYFQGTGAADDSGLPNDRFFAVRPEGSVSTLKIQRTERGDSAVYLCASSLTGVLDEQFFGPGTRLTVL.

The V call is TRBV11-3, the J call TRBJ2-2; D uncertain. The CDR3 length is 16 residues. CDR1 SGHNT and CDR2 YENEEA come from the germline V gene. V was shortened by 0 bases and J by 4 bases, with 12 bases between the two germline ends. CDR3 nucleotide sequence: TGTGCCAGCAGCTTAGACGTGGCCACGGGCACCGGGGAGCTGTTTTTT. Residues: CASSLDVATGTGELFF.

The chain combines TRBV10-3 with TRBJ1-5, with D perhaps matching TRBD1 (6 bases). The CDR3 runs 13 residues. The germline V and J ends were trimmed by 4 bases and 5 bases, with 9 bases remaining between them. Germline CDR1 and CDR2: ENHRY and SYGVKD. The CDR3 reads CAISGSGDQPQHF. DNA for the CDR3: TGTGCCATCAGTGGGTCAGGGGATCAGCCCCAGCATTTT.

The J gene is TRBJ2-2, the V gene TRBV19; 15 nucleotides align to TRBD2. The V gene's germline CDR1 is LNHDA and CDR2 SQIVND (reference sequence). The ends lost 4 bases at V and 5 bases at J; junction bases unmatched: 8. The length of the CDR3 is 18 residues. CDR3 nucleotide sequence: TGTGCCAGTAGTACAACTCCGGGACTAGCGGGGGGTACCGGGGAGCTGTTTTTT. Its protein product is CASSTTPGLAGGTGELFF.

This clone came up a few times. This sequence joins TRBV30 and TRBJ1-5; D may be TRBD1 (6 bases). Trimming left V 3 bases short and J 4 bases short, with 13 bases between. The CDR3 runs 14 residues. CDR1 and CDR2 (germline): GTSNPN, SVGIG (reference sequence). CDR3 sequence (DNA): TGTGCCTGGAGCATCACAGGGCCTAATCAGCCCCAGCATTTT. Translating it yields CAWSITGPNQPQHF.

The chain links TRBV5-1 to TRBJ1-3, with 7 bases matching TRBD1. Unmatched junction bases numbered 11, after V lost 4 bases and J lost 4 bases. Germline loops: CDR1 SGHRS, CDR2 YFSETQ. This CDR3 has 16 residues. This chain's CDR3 is CASSPGRQGDGNTIYF. The CDR3 DNA reads TGCGCCAGCAGCCCAGGACGACAGGGAGACGGAAACACCATATATTTT.

The CDR3 DNA sequence: TGTGCCAGCCAACGACAGCAGATTAACTATGGCTACACCTTC. Protein: CASQRQQINYGYTF. This chain uses TRBV5-8 with TRBJ1-2, with D maybe TRBD1 (5 bases). Germline V CDR1 and CDR2: SGHTS, YDEGEE. The ends were cut back, 7 bases at V and 1 base at J, with 14 bases in the middle. The length of the CDR3 is 14 residues.

This sequence joins TRBV29-1 and TRBJ2-1; D might be TRBD1 (6 bases). The CDR3 is 13 amino acids. The V end was cut by 8 bases, the J end by 4 bases, with 15 bases between. Germline loops: CDR1 SQVTM, CDR2 ANQGSEA. CDR3 amino acids: CSCRWGRYNEQFF. The CDR3 DNA reads TGCAGCTGCCGGTGGGGGCGTTACAATGAGCAGTTCTTC.

The chain couples TRBV6-5 to TRBJ1-5; D ambiguous. CDR1 is MNHEY and CDR2 is SVGAGI in the germline V gene. The CDR3 covers 11 residues. V lost 6 bases and J lost 5, with 5 bases in between. The CDR3, as DNA: TGTGCCAGCAGCGGAGATCAGCCCCAGCATTTT. It encodes CASSGDQPQHF.

This sequence joins TRBV27 and TRBJ2-3; no clear D. Germline V gene sequence: CDR1 MNHEY, CDR2 SMNVEV (reference sequence). The length of the CDR3 is 11 residues. Trimming left V 3 bases short and J 4 bases short, with 2 bases between. CDR3 bases: TGTGCCAGCAGTTTCTCAGATACGCAGTATTTT. Translated, it gives CASSFSDTQYF.

The gene calls are TRBV7-2 and TRBJ1-3; D not resolved. There are 15 residues in the CDR3. V was cut by 9 bases and J by 1 base, with 16 bases left in between. Germline CDR1 reads SGHTA; CDR2 reads FQGNSA. CDR3 sequence (DNA): TGTGCCAGTAGCGGAGGGATTCGGTCTGGAAACACCATATATTTT. Translation: CASSGGIRSGNTIYF. Full variable domain (rest looked up from reference TRBV7-2 and TRBJ1-3): GAGVSQSPSNKVTEKGKDVELRCDPISGHTALYWYRQSLGQGLEFLIYFQGNSAPDKSGLPSDRFSAERTGGSVSTLTIQRTQQEDSAVYLCASSGGIRSGNTIYFGEGSWLTVV.